These 31 T cell receptor beta chains were all obtained from the same sample, sequenced in a study of shared clonotypes between healthy human individuals. Profiling relied on immunoSEQ multiplex PCR, and the TCRdb table lists in-frame clones only, not all of them. The sample yields 950,000 to 1,100,000 clones, around 78% seen once. Sequencing input: memory CD4+ T cells from PBMCs. Subset given: CD45RA-negative fraction. The receptors were sampled from a man younger than 35 in good health. Some clones in this sample may be carry-over from other donors' samples.

This clone was seen just once. The rearrangement uses TRBV7-9 and TRBJ2-1; the D is unclear. The CDR3 is 12 amino acids. Trimming cost V 3 bases and J 7 bases, with 7 bases left between them. The V gene's germline CDR1 is SEHNR and CDR2 FQNEAQ (reference sequence). This CDR3 reads CASSLQWNEQFF. CDR3 nucleotides: TGTGCCAGCAGCTTGCAGTGGAATGAGCAGTTCTTC.

V is TRBV7-2 and J is TRBJ2-5, with TRBD1 identical over 8 bases. The CDR3 consists of 14 residues. Germline loops: CDR1 SGHTA, CDR2 FQGNSA. V trimming: 5 bases; J trimming: 2 bases; junction bases outside the gene matches: 4. The CDR3: CASSARTGQETQYF. The CDR3 DNA follows: TGTGCCAGCAGCGCCAGGACAGGGCAAGAGACCCAGTACTTC.

Concerning this clone: A far more abundant clone sits one base away, making this likely a read error. The same CDR3 is also encoded by other DNA sequences in this sample. The V gene is TRBV30, the J gene TRBJ1-3; D is unclear. The CDR3 totals 11 residues. V lost 0 bases and J 4 bases, leaving 1 base between the germline ends. Germline lookup yields CDR1 GTSNPN and CDR2 SVGIG (reference sequence). Here the CDR3 reads CAWSVGNTIYF. CDR3 nucleotide sequence: TGTGCCTGGAGTGTAGGAAACACCATATATTTT.

The chain couples TRBV2 to TRBJ2-2; D might be TRBD1 (5 bases). This CDR3 region has 11 residues. The ends were cut back, 9 bases at V and 8 bases at J, with 10 bases in the middle. Per the germline V gene, CDR1 is SNHLY and CDR2 is FYNNEI. DNA for the CDR3: TGTGCCAGTCAGGGTACGGGGGAGCTGTTTTTT. Amino acid sequence: CASQGTGELFF.

The chain recombines TRBV9 with TRBJ1-5; D remains ambiguous. Germline assignment: CDR1 SGDLS and CDR2 YYNGEE. The CDR3 spans 15 residues. V was shortened by 4 bases and J by 7 bases, with 18 bases between the two germline ends. The CDR3 is CASSLMGGVSQPQHF. Here the CDR3 DNA reads TGTGCCAGCAGCCTCATGGGAGGAGTCAGCCAGCCCCAGCATTTT.

The rearrangement links TRBV28 to TRBJ1-3; a weak D match, TRBD1 (5 bases). The V end was cut by 4 bases, the J end by 1 base, with 11 bases between. Germline V CDR1 and CDR2: MDHEN, SYDVKM. The CDR3 covers 15 residues. The CDR3 reads CASSSQGRSGNTIYF. Here the CDR3 DNA reads TGTGCCAGCAGTTCTCAGGGACGTTCTGGAAACACCATATATTTT.

This chain joins TRBV28 and TRBJ1-5; D gene ambiguous. Deletions cut 8 bases from V and 10 bases from J, with 18 bases between. CDR1 and CDR2 (germline): MDHEN, SYDVKM. CDR3 size: 13 residues. The CDR3 nucleotides are TGTGCCAGCCCATCCACTCCAGGATCCCCCCAGCATTTT. Translation gives CASPSTPGSPQHF.

V usage is TRBV6-1 and J usage is TRBJ2-3; D gene unclear. V dropped 7 bases and J dropped 0 bases, with 8 bases sitting between them. Germline V gene data show CDR1 as MNHNS and CDR2 as SASEGT. The CDR3 has 13 residues. In nucleotides, the CDR3 is TGTGCCAGCACTAAGAGAAGCACAGATACGCAGTATTTT. Protein product: CASTKRSTDTQYF.

This chain uses TRBV28 with TRBJ1-2, with D possibly matching TRBD1 (5 bases). This CDR3 region has 12 residues. Trimming removed 6 bases at V and 3 bases at J, with 8 bases between. Germline CDR1 is MDHEN and CDR2 is SYDVKM. The chain's CDR3 is CASRMTDYGYTF. The CDR3 nucleotides are TGTGCCAGCAGGATGACAGACTATGGCTACACCTTC.

This chain uses TRBV5-3 with TRBJ2-3; 14 positions agree with TRBD2. TRBV5-3 is assigned to the ORF class and has an uncertain function. Germline trimming cut 3 bases from V and 5 bases from J; bases unmatched to any gene: 14. The CDR3 sequence is 19 residues long. The CDR3 spells CARSSQTIGTSGRRDTQYF. The CDR3 nucleotides are TGTGCCAGAAGCTCACAAACCATCGGGACTAGCGGGAGAAGAGATACGCAGTATTTT.

The V call is TRBV15, the J call TRBJ2-3, with D unresolved. Germline CDR1 reads LNHNV; CDR2 reads YYDKDF (reference sequence). The CDR3 covers 15 residues. With 3 bases removed from V and 2 bases from J, the gap between germline ends came to 12 bases. CDR3 amino acids: CATSRDPGPTDTQYF. Written as DNA, the CDR3 is TGTGCCACCAGCAGGGACCCGGGCCCCACAGATACGCAGTATTTT.

This chain links TRBV15 with TRBJ1-3; TRBD1 agrees at 8 bases. From germline, CDR1 is LNHNV and CDR2 YYDKDF (reference sequence). The CDR3 consists of 14 residues. With 7 bases clipped from V and 4 bases from J, the junction kept 6 bases outside the gene matches. DNA of the CDR3: TGTGCCACCACCTCAGGGGGCTGGGGAAACACCATATATTTT. Its translation is CATTSGGWGNTIYF.

The CDR3 spells CASLSYPTGTGLYNEQFF. In nucleotides, the CDR3 is TGTGCCAGCCTGTCTTACCCAACCGGGACGGGCCTTTACAATGAGCAGTTCTTC. The chain couples TRBV28 to TRBJ2-1; perhaps D is TRBD1 or TRBD2 (5 bases each). V lost 8 bases and J lost 4, with 27 bases in between. This CDR3 has 18 residues. Germline V gives CDR1 MDHEN, CDR2 SYDVKM.

V usage is TRBV5-1 and J usage is TRBJ1-4, with unresolved D. The germline V gene has CDR1 SGHRS and CDR2 YFSETQ. V was pared by 8 bases and J by 0 bases, with 11 bases between. The CDR3 is made up of 14 amino acids. The CDR3: CASLSGATNEKLFF. The CDR3 nucleotides are TGCGCCAGTCTGTCAGGCGCAACTAATGAAAAACTGTTTTTT.

To note about this clone: This likely came from a read error, as a far larger clone is one base away. The CDR3 bases are TGTGCCGGCAGTTCCATGTCAGGAAACACCATATATTTT. Its protein is CAGSSMSGNTIYF. The rearrangement uses TRBV27 and TRBJ1-3; D is ambiguous. The germline V gene has CDR1 MNHEY and CDR2 SMNVEV (reference sequence). This CDR3 has 13 amino acids.

V gene TRBV7-2 combines with J gene TRBJ2-5; TRBD1 agrees at 10 bases. CDR1 and CDR2 (germline): SGHTA, FQGNSA. The CDR3 loop spans 15 amino acids. V dropped 6 bases and J dropped 5; count of bases not matched to a gene: 9. The CDR3 DNA reads as TGTGCCAGCAGAAAAGACAGGGGGCTTTTCGAGACCCAGTACTTC. Translated, it gives CASRKDRGLFETQYF.

V is TRBV27 and J is TRBJ1-1; TRBD1 might be the D (6 bases). The CDR3 is 13 residues long. The germline gives CDR1 MNHEY, CDR2 SMNVEV (reference sequence). The V gene lost 6 bases and the J gene lost 11 bases, with 19 bases spanning the gap. CDR3 protein: CASRITGTGSAFF. The CDR3 coding sequence is TGTGCCAGCAGGATAACAGGGACTGGTAGCGCTTTCTTT.

The chain couples TRBV7-8 to TRBJ1-1; 7 nucleotides line up with TRBD1. With V trimmed by 0 bases and J by 4 bases, 8 bases remained unmatched. This CDR3 is 16 amino acids long. CDR1 SGHVS and CDR2 FQNEAQ come from the germline V gene. The CDR3: CASSLAIGGVSTEAFF. In nucleotides, the CDR3 is TGTGCCAGCAGCTTAGCGATAGGGGGCGTTAGCACTGAAGCTTTCTTT.

Comment on this clone: A much larger clone lies one base from this, so it may be a read error. The identical CDR3 is also encoded by other nucleotide sequences in the sample. This chain uses TRBV7-2 with TRBJ2-7; possible D gene TRBD2, 7 bases. V was pared by 3 bases and J by 2 bases, with 11 bases between. Per germline, CDR1 SGHTA and CDR2 FQGNSA. The CDR3 covers 14 residues. The CDR3 loop is CASSFGGATYEQYF. The CDR3 nucleotides read TGTGCCAGCAGCTTTGGGGGGGCCACCTACGAGCAGTACTTC.

This clone was counted between two and nine times. The chain carries TRBV5-1 and TRBJ1-1, with D possibly matching TRBD1 (6 bases). This CDR3 has 14 amino acids. V was shortened by 1 base and J by 0 bases, with 7 bases between the two germline ends. The germline V gene has CDR1 SGHRS and CDR2 YFSETQ. The chain's CDR3 is CASSLPGVNTEAFF. DNA for the CDR3: TGCGCCAGCAGCTTGCCAGGGGTGAACACTGAAGCTTTCTTT.

About this clone itself: Additional DNA sequences in this sample encode the identical CDR3. The chain has TRBV7-2 and TRBJ2-5; 10 bases align to TRBD2. In germline, CDR1 is SGHTA, CDR2 FQGNSA. The CDR3 runs to 15 residues. V dropped 6 bases and J dropped 1; count of bases not matched to a gene: 5. DNA of the CDR3: TGTGCCAGCAGTCGGACTAGCGGACTCCAAGAGACCCAGTACTTC. Its translation: CASSRTSGLQETQYF.

The CDR3 region is CASRLGQGGSEGYGYTF. CDR3 DNA sequence: TGTGCCAGCAGATTGGGGCAGGGAGGGTCAGAGGGCTATGGCTACACCTTC. The chain recombines TRBV21-1 with TRBJ1-2. TRBV21-1 is classified as a pseudogene. The CDR3 contains 17 residues.

Concerning this clone itself: Other DNA sequences in the same sample also yield this CDR3. The chain carries TRBV28 and TRBJ1-3, with D uncertain. In germline, CDR1 is MDHEN, CDR2 SYDVKM. CDR3 length equals 14 residues. V was pared by 6 bases and J by 0 bases, with 9 bases between. The CDR3 nucleotides read TGTGCCAGCAGCTCCACGAGCTCTGGAAACACCATATATTTT. It encodes CASSSTSSGNTIYF.

V usage is TRBV15 and J usage is TRBJ2-4; 9 bases map to TRBD2. After removal of 5 bases from V and 4 bases from J, the junction contained 3 bases not matched to a gene. The germline V gene encodes CDR1 LNHNV and CDR2 YYDKDF (reference sequence). The CDR3 extends over 14 amino acids. The CDR3 protein is CATSVLAGKNIQYF. In DNA, the CDR3 is TGTGCCACCAGCGTCCTAGCGGGGAAAAACATTCAGTACTTC.

The rearrangement links TRBV21-1 to TRBJ2-7; TRBD1, the table's D call, was not compared with the DNA. TRBV21-1 is listed as a pseudogene. This CDR3 spans 15 amino acids. The chain's CDR3 is CASSRLMRGSYEQYF. CDR3 coding DNA: TGTGCCAGCAGCAGGCTGATGAGGGGGTCCTACGAGCAGTACTTC.

Regarding this clone: Distinct nucleotide sequences in the sample also encode this CDR3. This chain connects TRBV7-9 to TRBJ2-3, with 7 bases aligning to TRBD2. J gave up 0 bases and V 2 bases, and 2 bases lay outside the gene matches. The CDR3 length is 15 residues. The germline V gene encodes CDR1 SEHNR and CDR2 FQNEAQ (reference sequence). The CDR3 here is CASSLSGRSTDTQYF. The DNA for the CDR3 is TGTGCCAGCAGCTTATCCGGGAGGAGCACAGATACGCAGTATTTT.

This sequence joins TRBV7-2 and TRBJ1-3; D is ambiguous. V dropped 1 base and J dropped 0 bases, with 10 bases sitting between them. The CDR3 has 16 residues. Germline V CDR1 and CDR2: SGHTA, FQGNSA. The CDR3 DNA is TGTGCCAGCAGCTTAGGGCAGACCCCCTCTGGAAACACCATATATTTT. This sequence encodes CASSLGQTPSGNTIYF.

Notes on this clone: One base away lies a much larger clone, so this may be a sequencing read error. Within the sample, other DNA sequences also encode this same CDR3. The chain carries TRBV19 and TRBJ2-3; D is ambiguous. The length of the CDR3 is 12 residues. Germline CDR1 is LNHDA and CDR2 is SQIVND (reference sequence). CDR3 protein: CASMAHMDTQYF. The CDR3 region has the DNA TGTGCCAGTATGGCCCACATGGATACGCAGTATTTC.

As DNA, the CDR3 is TGTGCCAGCAGTTCAAATACAGTGAACACTGAAGCTTTCTTT. Amino acid sequence: CASSSNTVNTEAFF. The gene calls are TRBV2 and TRBJ1-1; D remains ambiguous. V was trimmed by 5 bases and J by 0 bases, leaving 10 bases between them. CDR3 length: 14 residues. The germline CDR1 and CDR2 sequences are SNHLY and FYNNEI. The full variable domain, its missing parts supplied by reference TRBV2 and TRBJ1-1, is EPEVTQTPSHQVTQMGQEVILRCVPISNHLYFYWYRQILGQKVEFLVSFYNNEISEKSEIFDDQFSVERPDGSNFTLKIRSTKLEDSAMYFCASSSNTVNTEAFFGQGTRLTVV.

The rearrangement links TRBV6-1 to TRBJ1-5, with D perhaps matching TRBD1 (6 bases). CDR3 size: 16 residues. Trimming pared 1 base from V and 3 bases from J, leaving 13 bases between. Germline CDR1 reads MNHNS; CDR2 reads SASEGT. CDR3 in amino acids: CASSEGRTAVNQPQHF. The CDR3 DNA sequence: TGTGCCAGCAGTGAAGGACGGACAGCAGTCAATCAGCCCCAGCATTTT.

This clone was counted many times. V gene TRBV21-1 combines with J gene TRBJ1-1; TRBD1, the D gene given by the table, was not confirmed from the DNA. TRBV21-1 is a documented pseudogene. The CDR3 runs to 14 residues. This CDR3 reads CASSKEGDIWEAFF. CDR3 sequence (DNA): TGTGCCAGCAGCAAAGAAGGGGATATTTGGGAAGCTTTCTTT.